The present entry profiles one T cell receptor (beta chain) with its context. Its antigen is undetermined. This specimen comes from a study of post-analysis software for immune sequencing data. Libraries were made from TCR beta cDNA, and they carried unique molecular identifiers. Some 500,000 cDNA molecules were obtained per 1 to 10 million input T cells. MiXCR, applied by TCRdb to the PCR reads, yields one record per CDR3 protein. The sample has 350,000 to 500,000 distinct CDR3 sequences; over 30% are singletons. Germline V gene sequence: CDR1 MNHNS, CDR2 SASEGT. The CDR3 is 19 residues long. Trimming took 6 bases from V and 0 from J, leaving 27 bases between them. Study conclusions and caveats: Patients showed TRBV5-6, TRBV5-1 and TRBV20-1 among roughly 5 TRBV segments more frequent than in controls.

The chain is built from TRBV6-1 and TRBJ2-7; D possibly corresponds to TRBD2 (5 bases). Sequenced input: blood. The TCR originated in a girl aged 2 to 9 with multiple sclerosis. The CDR3 coding sequence is TGTGCCAGCAGCCGACCCCTCCCGGAGGTAGCGTCAAGCTCCTACGAGCAGTACTTC. This gives the protein CASSRPLPEVASSSYEQYF.